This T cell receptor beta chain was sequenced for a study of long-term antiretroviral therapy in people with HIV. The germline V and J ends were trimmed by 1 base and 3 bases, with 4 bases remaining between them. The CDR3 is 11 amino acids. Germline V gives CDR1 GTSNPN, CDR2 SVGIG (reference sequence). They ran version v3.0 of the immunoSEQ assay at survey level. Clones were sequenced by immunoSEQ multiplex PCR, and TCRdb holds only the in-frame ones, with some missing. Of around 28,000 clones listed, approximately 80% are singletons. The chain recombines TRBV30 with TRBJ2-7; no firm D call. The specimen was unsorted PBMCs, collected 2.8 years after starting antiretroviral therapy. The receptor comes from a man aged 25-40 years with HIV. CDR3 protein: CAWSDNYEQYF. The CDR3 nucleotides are TGTGCCTGGAGTGACAACTACGAGCAGTACTTC.